The sequence of this T cell receptor beta chain was determined in a study of cytomegalovirus exposure and HLA in healthy donors. The study ran its PCR with 60 Vbeta and 13 Jbeta primers. The table came from immunoSEQ multiplex PCR; TCRdb's copy has only in-frame clones and leaves some out. This sample has about 110,000 clones, with under 85% found just once. The V and J ends lost 6 bases and 3 bases, in that order; junction bases with no gene match: 1. Per germline, CDR1 MGHDK and CDR2 SYGVNS. This CDR3 is 13 amino acids long. V usage is TRBV25-1 and J usage is TRBJ2-5, with 10 bases matching TRBD2. The TCR sequence derives from a young man in good health and CMV-seropositive. The sequenced sample was PBMCs. The CDR3 loop is CASSGLAEETQYF. The DNA of the CDR3 is TGTGCCAGCAGCGGACTAGCGGAAGAGACCCAGTACTTC. The full variable domain, with the rest looked up from reference TRBV25-1 and TRBJ2-5, is EADIYQTPRYLVIGTGKKITLECSQTMGHDKMYWYQQDPGMELHLIHYSYGVNSTEKGDLSSESTVSRIRTEHFPLTLESARPSHTSQYLCASSGLAEETQYFGPGTRLLVL.